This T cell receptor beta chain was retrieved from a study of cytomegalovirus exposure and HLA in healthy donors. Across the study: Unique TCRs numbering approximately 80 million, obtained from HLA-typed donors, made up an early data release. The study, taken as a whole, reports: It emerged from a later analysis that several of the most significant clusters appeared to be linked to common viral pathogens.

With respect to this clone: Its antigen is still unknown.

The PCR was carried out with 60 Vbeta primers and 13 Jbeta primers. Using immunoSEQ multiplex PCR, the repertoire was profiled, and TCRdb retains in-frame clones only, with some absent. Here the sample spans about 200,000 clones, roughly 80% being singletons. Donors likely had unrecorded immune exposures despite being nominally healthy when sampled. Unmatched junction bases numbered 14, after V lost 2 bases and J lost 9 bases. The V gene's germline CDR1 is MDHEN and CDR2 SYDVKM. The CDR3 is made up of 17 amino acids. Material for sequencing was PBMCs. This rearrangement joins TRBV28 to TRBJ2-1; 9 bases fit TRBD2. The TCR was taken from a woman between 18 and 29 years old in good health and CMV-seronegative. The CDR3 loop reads CASSLDLAGGASPEQFF. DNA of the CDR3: TGTGCCAGCAGTTTAGACCTGGCGGGAGGGGCCTCTCCTGAGCAGTTCTTC.